The 27 T cell receptor beta chains given below trace back to one sample, sequenced in a study of T cells in Graves' hyperthyroidism and ophthalmopathy (dated by TCRdb to the late 2010s). Libraries were made using multiplex PCR. Data came from an Illumina HiSeq 2000. TCR beta CDR3 regions were amplified from RNA transcripts. The first round of RT-PCR for the TCR CDR3 was performed with the HTBI primer set and the Qiagen OneStep RT-PCR kit. In-frame beta chains were kept once TCRdb had trimmed the public reads at Q25 with fastp and called clones with MiXCR. Every entry covers one CDR3 protein and lists the most common genes and DNA from its rows. This sample lists hundreds of thousands of distinct CDR3 sequences; roughly 15% were detected once. Of the sample, approximately 20% falls within the top ten clones. Sequencing was done on a sample of blood. These receptors were obtained from a woman aged 55-69 years with Graves' ophthalmopathy.

This clonotype was recorded at least ten times. The CDR3 sequence is CASSQDRGTTKYF. Here the CDR3 DNA reads TGTGCCAGCAGCCAAGATCGAGGGACAACAAAGTACTTC. V gene TRBV3-1 combines with J gene TRBJ2-4, with D possibly being TRBD1 (6 bases). The germline V and J ends were trimmed by 0 bases and 14 bases, with 14 bases remaining between them. The V gene's germline CDR1 is LGHDT and CDR2 YNNKEL (reference sequence). This CDR3 contains 13 residues.

The CDR3 DNA reads as TGCGCCAGCAGCCAAGGCGGGCGCAGCTCCTACAATGAGCAGTTCTTC. It translates to CASSQGGRSSYNEQFF. This chain links TRBV4-1 with TRBJ2-1; weak D call: TRBD2 (5 bases). Germline V gene lookup returns CDR1 MGHRA and CDR2 YSYEKL. The CDR3 has 16 residues. V was clipped by 1 base and J by 0 bases, with 10 bases between them.

The chain has TRBV6-1 and TRBJ2-7; 10 bases map to TRBD1. The germline V gene encodes CDR1 MNHNS and CDR2 SASEGT. The CDR3 is 13 amino acids. The ends lost 6 bases at V and 3 bases at J; junction bases unmatched: 2. CDR3 protein: CASRGQGIYEQYF. The CDR3 DNA reads TGTGCCAGCAGGGGACAGGGGATCTACGAGCAGTACTTC.

This clonotype was detected many times. The chain employs TRBV2 and TRBJ2-3; possibly TRBD2 for D (5 bases). Per the germline V gene, CDR1 is SNHLY and CDR2 is FYNNEI. The CDR3 runs 15 residues. V was shortened by 1 base and J by 5 bases, with 13 bases between the two germline ends. CDR3 coding DNA: TGTGCCAGCAGTGAAGAGGGTGGGAGCGAAGATACGCAGTATTTT. Amino acids: CASSEEGGSEDTQYF.

This clonotype appeared many times. This chain connects TRBV20-1 to TRBJ1-6; 8 bases line up with TRBD1. V lost 0 bases, J lost 3 bases, and 4 bases stayed unmatched. The germline gives CDR1 DFQATT, CDR2 SNEGSKA (reference sequence). The CDR3 runs to 16 residues. The CDR3 coding sequence is TGCAGTGCTAGAGAAGGAACAGGGGGCTATAATTCACCCCTCCACTTT. It yields the protein CSAREGTGGYNSPLHF.

This clonotype was observed at least ten times. The chain employs TRBV11-2 and TRBJ2-7; D not certain. This CDR3 region has 14 residues. V was shortened by 5 bases and J by 1 base, with 12 bases between the two germline ends. In germline, CDR1 is SGHAT, CDR2 FQNNGV. CDR3 nucleotides: TGTGCCAGCAGCCGGACCGCTAGTTCCTACGAGCAGTACTTC. As protein: CASSRTASSYEQYF.

This clonotype was detected a few times. Here the CDR3 reads CASSGRGFLDEKLFF. In nucleotides, the CDR3 is TGTGCCAGCAGCGGGCGAGGGTTTCTGGATGAAAAACTGTTTTTT. V and J are TRBV9 and TRBJ1-4; D not certain. This CDR3 has 15 amino acids. V dropped 3 bases and J dropped 6 bases, with 15 bases sitting between them. CDR1 and CDR2 from the germline V gene are SGDLS and YYNGEE.

There are a few counts of this clonotype. The chain joins TRBV19 to TRBJ1-2, with a tentative D call TRBD1 (5 bases). V was cut by 10 bases and J by 2 bases, with 14 bases left in between. CDR3 length equals 13 residues. Germline lookup yields CDR1 LNHDA and CDR2 SQIVND (reference sequence). The CDR3 region has the DNA TGTGCCACCGCGGTGGGGCGGAACTATGGCTACACCTTC. Residues: CATAVGRNYGYTF.

V gene TRBV5-5 combines with J gene TRBJ2-5, with 7 bases fitting TRBD1. Germline V CDR1 and CDR2: SGHKS, YYEKEE (reference sequence). The CDR3 runs to 14 residues. Trimming took 4 bases from V and 9 from J; bases not matched to a gene: 12. The CDR3 spells CASSPGQIHGAQYF. The CDR3 DNA follows: TGTGCCAGCAGCCCGGGACAGATCCACGGGGCCCAGTACTTC.

This clonotype was seen at least ten times. The CDR3 spells CASSDGLYRTQYF. DNA of the CDR3: TGTGCCAGCAGCGATGGACTTTATCGGACCCAGTACTTC. V gene TRBV28 combines with J gene TRBJ2-5, with D possibly matching TRBD2 (5 bases). V lost 6 bases to trimming and J lost 7 bases, with 15 bases between them. The length of the CDR3 is 13 residues. Germline CDR1 and CDR2: MDHEN and SYDVKM.

The CDR3 loop reads CSVRQGDYNEQFF. The CDR3, as DNA: TGCAGCGTCCGACAGGGAGACTACAATGAGCAGTTCTTC. V and J are TRBV29-1 and TRBJ2-1; the match to TRBD1 covers 7 bases. This CDR3 is built from 13 residues. J gave up 3 bases and V 6 bases, and 5 bases lay outside the gene matches. In germline, CDR1 is SQVTM, CDR2 ANQGSEA.

Of note for this clonotype: A read error may explain this, as a much larger clone is one base away. The rearrangement joins TRBV30 to TRBJ2-5, with a possible D match to TRBD2 (7 bases). Between the trimmed V and J ends, which lost 3 bases and 7 bases, there was a span of 18 bases. CDR3 length: 14 residues. Germline loops: CDR1 GTSNPN, CDR2 SVGIG (reference sequence). The CDR3 is CAWRGASGPGTQYF. CDR3 sequence (DNA): TGTGCCTGGAGGGGGGCTAGCGGTCCGGGGACCCAGTACTTC.

This clonotype has a count of ten or more. The J gene is TRBJ2-5, the V gene TRBV7-2; D uncertain. Trimming left V 5 bases short and J 5 bases short, with 6 bases between. This CDR3 spans 11 amino acids. Germline CDR1 is SGHTA and CDR2 is FQGNSA. In nucleotides, the CDR3 is TGTGCCAGCAGCGAGGCGGAGACCCAGTACTTC. Encoded protein: CASSEAETQYF. Based on the CDR3 plus reference TRBV7-2 and TRBJ2-5, the full variable domain is GAGVSQSPSNKVTEKGKDVELRCDPISGHTALYWYRQSLGQGLEFLIYFQGNSAPDKSGLPSDRFSAERTGGSVSTLTIQRTQQEDSAVYLCASSEAETQYFGPGTRLLVL.

The rearrangement joins TRBV28 to TRBJ2-5; no firm D call. There are 13 residues in the CDR3. Trimming left V 2 bases short and J 5 bases short, with 9 bases between. Looked up from germline, CDR1 is MDHEN and CDR2 is SYDVKM. The CDR3: CASSLQNFETQYF. The CDR3 nucleotides are TGTGCCAGCAGTTTACAGAATTTCGAGACCCAGTACTTC. Combining the CDR3 with reference TRBV28 and TRBJ2-5 gives the whole variable domain DVKVTQSSRYLVKRTGEKVFLECVQDMDHENMFWYRQDPGLGLRLIYFSYDVKMKEKGDIPEGYSVSREKKERFSLILESASTNQTSMYLCASSLQNFETQYFGPGTRLLVL.

A word on this clonotype: This clone may be a read error of a much larger clone one base away. The chain has TRBV7-8 and TRBJ2-3; tentative D call: TRBD1 (6 bases). With 8 bases removed from V and 5 bases from J, the gap between germline ends came to 20 bases. This CDR3 contains 15 residues. CDR1 and CDR2 (germline): SGHVS, FQNEAQ. DNA of the CDR3: TGTGCCAGCGGCCCCCCAGGGGCGGGTGGAGATACGCAGTATTTT. Translated: CASGPPGAGGDTQYF.

This clonotype was recorded a few times. This chain connects TRBV27 to TRBJ2-2; D perhaps matches TRBD2 (6 bases). From germline, CDR1 is MNHEY and CDR2 SMNVEV (reference sequence). Trimming cost V 2 bases and J 4 bases, with 11 bases left between them. The CDR3 sequence is 15 residues long. CDR3 in DNA: TGTGCCAGCAGTTTAACCCTCGGGGGCACCGGGGAGCTGTTTTTT. It specifies CASSLTLGGTGELFF.

This clonotype was detected ten times or more. The rearrangement links TRBV2 to TRBJ2-7, with D perhaps TRBD2 (5 bases). The germline CDR1 and CDR2 sequences are SNHLY and FYNNEI. The V end lost 7 bases, the J end lost 5 bases, and 18 bases lay between the germline ends. There are 14 residues in the CDR3. This CDR3 is CASNEAPGMDEQYF. DNA for the CDR3: TGTGCCAGCAACGAAGCCCCGGGAATGGACGAGCAGTACTTC.

This clonotype was recorded at least ten times. The genes are TRBV3-1 and TRBJ2-5, with D possibly being TRBD2 (5 bases). Germline V gene sequence: CDR1 LGHDT, CDR2 YNNKEL (reference sequence). Trimming took 1 base from V and 1 from J, leaving 13 bases between them. This CDR3 spans 16 amino acids. The CDR3 region has the DNA TGTGCCAGCAGCCAAGCCCGGACTCGAACCCAAGAGACCCAGTACTTC. The encoded protein is CASSQARTRTQETQYF.

Only a few counts were recorded for this clonotype. The chain carries TRBV15 and TRBJ2-2; 13 bases are shared with TRBD2. In germline, CDR1 is LNHNV, CDR2 YYDKDF (reference sequence). V was clipped by 1 base and J by 5 bases; unmatched bases: 4. This CDR3 has 17 residues. Written as DNA, the CDR3 is TGTGCCACCAGCAGAGGGACTAGCGGGAGTTGGACCGGGGAGCTGTTTTTT. Translating gives CATSRGTSGSWTGELFF.

This clonotype was recorded many times. V gene TRBV24-1 combines with J gene TRBJ1-1; D is ambiguous. V was clipped by 6 bases and J by 8 bases, with 9 bases between them. The CDR3 has 11 residues. The germline gives CDR1 KGHDR, CDR2 SFDVKD. Here the CDR3 reads CATSTPTEAFF. The CDR3 nucleotides read TGTGCCACCAGTACGCCCACCGAAGCTTTCTTT.

This clonotype showed up many times. The V gene is TRBV20-1, the J gene TRBJ1-5, with 7 bases identical to TRBD1. This CDR3 is built from 16 residues. Per germline, CDR1 DFQATT and CDR2 SNEGSKA (reference sequence). Unmatched junction bases numbered 7, after V lost 2 bases and J lost 0 bases. DNA of the CDR3: TGCAGTGCTAGACTTTCAGGGGGGAATAGCAATCAGCCCCAGCATTTT. It is translated as CSARLSGGNSNQPQHF.

The V gene is TRBV9, the J gene TRBJ2-2; TRBD1 matches at 8 bases. The V gene's germline CDR1 is SGDLS and CDR2 YYNGEE. V gave up 4 bases and J gave up 5 bases; unmatched junction bases: 7. The CDR3 runs 15 residues. CDR3 residues: CASSRSRGHTGELFF. CDR3 nucleotide sequence: TGTGCCAGCAGCCGAAGCAGGGGGCATACCGGGGAGCTGTTTTTT.

In its sample, this clonotype was seen many times. The chain has TRBV27 and TRBJ1-3; D unclear. The CDR3 runs to 17 residues. The V and J ends lost 4 bases and 0 bases respectively, with 16 bases between them. In germline, CDR1 is MNHEY, CDR2 SMNVEV (reference sequence). This CDR3 reads CASSSTDGLYSGNTIYF. In DNA form, the CDR3 reads TGTGCCAGCAGTTCAACGGACGGACTCTACTCTGGAAACACCATATATTTT.

Comment on this clonotype: A much bigger clone sits one base away, suggesting this may be a read error. This chain uses TRBV29-1 with TRBJ2-4; either TRBD1 or TRBD2 may fit D (5 bases each). Trimming took 4 bases from V and 0 from J, leaving 10 bases between them. CDR3 size: 14 residues. Germline V gives CDR1 SQVTM, CDR2 ANQGSEA. The CDR3, as DNA: TGCAGCGTTGTGGGGGTTGTAGCCAAAAACATTCAGTACTTC. Its protein is CSVVGVVAKNIQYF.

This clonotype was counted ten times or more. The chain carries TRBV2 and TRBJ1-4; TRBD1 agrees at 7 bases. Germline CDR1 SNHLY, CDR2 FYNNEI. J gave up 0 bases and V 11 bases, and 12 bases lay outside the gene matches. The CDR3 runs 16 residues. CDR3 sequence reads: CACSRGTDATNEKLFF. The CDR3 DNA follows: TGTGCCTGCTCCAGGGGGACAGATGCAACTAATGAAAAACTGTTTTTT. Looking up the rest from reference TRBV2 and TRBJ1-4 gives the full variable domain: EPEVTQTPSHQVTQMGQEVILRCVPISNHLYFYWYRQILGQKVEFLVSFYNNEISEKSEIFDDQFSVERPDGSNFTLKIRSTKLEDSAMYFCACSRGTDATNEKLFFGSGTQLSVL.

This chain uses TRBV7-2 with TRBJ1-1; D is possibly TRBD1 (5 bases). The V end lost 2 bases, the J end lost 10 bases, and 23 bases lay between the germline ends. This CDR3 contains 16 residues. Germline loops: CDR1 SGHTA, CDR2 FQGNSA. The CDR3 is CASSLMAMGGARIAFF. The CDR3 DNA reads TGTGCCAGCAGCTTAATGGCGATGGGCGGGGCGCGAATAGCTTTCTTT.

This clonotype was observed a handful of times. In DNA, the CDR3 is TGTGCCACCAGTGCTACGGACAGGCACACAGATACGCAGTATTTT. Translated: CATSATDRHTDTQYF. This chain connects TRBV24-1 to TRBJ2-3; 7 bases agree with TRBD1. Germline CDR1 KGHDR, CDR2 SFDVKD. The CDR3 sequence is 15 residues long. The V segment lost 5 bases and the J segment 2 bases; nucleotides outside the gene matches: 6.